Each of the 30 T cell receptor beta chains below was sequenced from the same sample in a study of T-cell memory formation after mild COVID-19 (dated by TCRdb to the early 2020s). The method behind the library was 5' RACE. TCRdb shows the sequencer as Illumina NovaSeq 6000. TCRdb took the public reads, trimmed them with fastp at Q25, ran MiXCR for clone calling and kept in-frame beta chains. Rows matching on CDR3 protein sequence are summarized as one entry with the most common DNA and genes. The sample contains around 420,000 distinct CDR3 sequences, roughly 26% of them found a single time. The ten largest clones take up 7% to 9.5% of the sample. The material sequenced was PBMCs or a T cell subset sorted from them (not recorded which). Source of these receptors: an adult woman who had mild COVID-19 (a few samples of this study predate the infection). The sample titles of this study are shuffled in the database, so cell type and time point are left out; the donor was told from shared clones.

This clonotype was counted between two and nine times. The chain joins TRBV5-5 to TRBJ1-2; TRBD1 might be the D (6 bases). The CDR3 spans 14 residues. CDR1 SGHKS and CDR2 YYEKEE come from the germline V gene (reference sequence). V lost 4 bases to trimming and J lost 8 bases, with 18 bases between them. CDR3: CASSPLARTEGYTF. The CDR3 DNA is TGTGCCAGCAGCCCGCTAGCGAGGACAGAAGGCTACACCTTC.

The chain has TRBV3-1 and TRBJ1-2; 9 positions match TRBD1. Unmatched junction bases numbered 11, after V lost 4 bases and J lost 8 bases. CDR1 and CDR2 (germline): LGHDT, YNNKEL (reference sequence). The CDR3 sequence is 15 residues long. CDR3 loop: CASSLRTGDGGGYTF. The DNA for the CDR3 is TGTGCCAGCAGCCTTCGGACAGGGGATGGAGGAGGCTACACCTTC. Drawing the rest from reference TRBV3-1 and TRBJ1-2, the complete variable domain is DTAVSQTPKYLVTQMGNDKSIKCEQNLGHDTMYWYKQDSKKFLKIMFSYNNKELIINETVPNRFSPKSPDKAHLNLHINSLELGDSAVYFCASSLRTGDGGGYTFGSGTRLTVV.

This clonotype was seen only a few times. The V and J genes are TRBV12-3 or TRBV12-4 and TRBJ1-1, with D unresolved. The CDR3 has 14 residues. The V gene lost 6 bases and the J gene lost 6 bases, with 17 bases spanning the gap. The CDR3 loop reads CASRRVGPTPEAFF. CDR3 DNA: TGTGCCAGCAGACGGGTTGGGCCAACCCCTGAAGCTTTCTTT.

This sequence joins TRBV18 and TRBJ2-5; 13 nucleotides line up with TRBD2. There are 16 residues in the CDR3. Trimming removed 4 bases from V and 2 bases from J; junction bases left unmatched: 4. Germline V gene sequence: CDR1 KGHSH, CDR2 LQKENI. The CDR3: CASSLWTSGGQETQYF. CDR3 bases: TGTGCCAGCTCACTTTGGACTAGCGGGGGACAAGAGACCCAGTACTTC.

The V gene is TRBV15, the J gene TRBJ2-1; 9 bases are a match to TRBD2. The CDR3 is 18 residues long. V dropped 0 bases and J dropped 7; count of bases not matched to a gene: 13. Looked up from germline, CDR1 is LNHNV and CDR2 is YYDKDF (reference sequence). CDR3 in amino acids: CATSRERNVAGASNEQFF. The CDR3 DNA reads TGTGCCACCAGCAGAGAGAGAAATGTAGCGGGAGCCTCGAATGAGCAGTTCTTC.

The sample holds a few counts of this clonotype. The V and J genes are TRBV12-3 or TRBV12-4 and TRBJ1-5; TRBD1 matches at 8 bases. V was pared by 7 bases and J by 5 bases, with 7 bases of the junction left unmatched. The CDR3 contains 14 residues. The CDR3, as DNA: TGTGCCAGCAAGGGGGACAGGTTATATCAGCCCCAGCATTTT. The encoded protein is CASKGDRLYQPQHF.

The chain uses TRBV5-1 and TRBJ1-3; tentatively, D is TRBD1 (6 bases). The V gene lost 8 bases and the J gene lost 0 bases, with 9 bases spanning the gap. Germline loops: CDR1 SGHRS, CDR2 YFSETQ. This CDR3 has 13 residues. This CDR3 reads CASSDSSGNTIYF. The CDR3 bases are TGCGCCAGTTCGGACAGCTCTGGAAACACCATATATTTT. Filled out from reference TRBV5-1 and TRBJ1-3, the complete variable domain reads KAGVTQTPRYLIKTRGQQVTLSCSPISGHRSVSWYQQTPGQGLQFLFEYFSETQRNKGNFPGRFSGRQFSNSRSEMNVSTLELGDSALYLCASSDSSGNTIYFGEGSWLTVV.

V is TRBV18 and J is TRBJ2-1; 7 nucleotides align to TRBD2. CDR3 length: 16 residues. V was clipped by 2 bases and J by 2 bases; unmatched bases: 6. CDR1 is KGHSH, CDR2 LQKENI, per germline. For the CDR3, the DNA is TGTGCCAGCTCACCAGCTAGCGGAGGCCCCTACAATGAGCAGTTCTTC. It yields the protein CASSPASGGPYNEQFF.

This clonotype was counted only a few times. The chain uses TRBV6-1 and TRBJ2-3; 9 bases are shared with TRBD2. The CDR3 consists of 15 residues. Germline V gene lookup returns CDR1 MNHNS and CDR2 SASEGT. The ends lost 8 bases at V and 0 bases at J; junction bases unmatched: 6. The CDR3 here is CASDASGTSTDTQYF. CDR3 in DNA: TGTGCCAGCGACGCTAGCGGGACTAGCACAGATACGCAGTATTTT.

There are a few counts of this clonotype. The chain employs TRBV7-3 and TRBJ2-3; 7 bases line up with TRBD1. Per the germline V gene, CDR1 is SGHTA and CDR2 is FQGTGA. V lost 3 bases to trimming and J lost 0 bases; unmatched junction nucleotides: 9. The CDR3 is 17 amino acids. This CDR3 is CASSFFPRGTSTDTQYF. The DNA of the CDR3 is TGTGCCAGCAGCTTTTTCCCCAGGGGGACCAGCACAGATACGCAGTATTTT.

This clonotype was seen only a few times. CDR3 nucleotide sequence: TGTGCCAGCAGCCCGTCGTGGGGACAGGGTGAGCAGTACTTC. Its protein product is CASSPSWGQGEQYF. The chain has TRBV7-9 and TRBJ2-7; 9 positions match TRBD1. CDR1 is SEHNR and CDR2 is FQNEAQ in the germline V gene (reference sequence). The CDR3 is 14 residues long. The trim removed 5 bases at V and 7 bases at J, leaving 9 bases unmatched.

The rearrangement joins TRBV12-5 to TRBJ1-4, with 7 bases matching TRBD1. The J segment lost 3 bases and the V segment lost 6 bases, leaving 10 bases of the junction unmatched. Looked up from germline, CDR1 is LGHNT and CDR2 is FRNRAP. This CDR3 contains 16 residues. The CDR3 loop reads CASGRQGDSPNEKLFF. The CDR3 DNA is TGTGCTAGTGGCCGTCAAGGGGACAGTCCTAATGAAAAACTGTTTTTT. Full variable domain (remainder filled in from reference TRBV12-5 and TRBJ1-4): DARVTQTPRHKVTEMGQEVTMRCQPILGHNTVFWYRQTMMQGLELLAYFRNRAPLDDSGMPKDRFSAEMPDATLATLKIQPSEPRDSAVYFCASGRQGDSPNEKLFFGSGTQLSVL.

This clonotype showed up many times. CDR3 sequence (DNA): TGTGCCAGCTCACCACCGCACGGAGGCAACAACGGTGAGCAGTTCTTC. Encoded protein: CASSPPHGGNNGEQFF. The chain has TRBV18 and TRBJ2-1, with D maybe TRBD2 (5 bases). V lost 0 bases and J lost 9, with 18 bases in between. Germline V gives CDR1 KGHSH, CDR2 LQKENI. The length of the CDR3 is 16 residues.

The chain joins TRBV15 to TRBJ2-7, with D possibly being TRBD1 (6 bases). The length of the CDR3 is 14 residues. From germline, CDR1 is LNHNV and CDR2 YYDKDF (reference sequence). With 3 bases removed from V and 3 bases from J, the gap between germline ends came to 12 bases. The CDR3 region has the DNA TGTGCCACCAGCAGCGGACAGAGGGGCTACGAGCAGTACTTC. This sequence encodes CATSSGQRGYEQYF.

This chain links TRBV12-3 or TRBV12-4 with TRBJ1-6; D call uncertain. The V gene lost 6 bases and the J gene lost 9 bases, with 15 bases spanning the gap. The length of the CDR3 is 14 residues. The DNA of the CDR3 is TGTGCCAGCAGAGCCAGCGGATTCGGTTCACCCCTCCACTTT. Protein product: CASRASGFGSPLHF.

This clonotype has just a few counts. The chain is built from TRBV6-2 or TRBV6-3 and TRBJ2-1; possible D gene TRBD1, 6 bases. This CDR3 has 15 residues. CDR1 and CDR2 (germline): MNHEY, SVGEGT. V lost 2 bases and J lost 7, with 15 bases in between. CDR3: CASSYGRDMVNEQFF. CDR3 nucleotide sequence: TGTGCCAGCAGTTACGGCCGGGACATGGTGAATGAGCAGTTCTTC.

A few counts support this clonotype. V and J are TRBV18 and TRBJ2-3, with TRBD2 identical over 8 bases. The junction had 11 bases not matched to a gene; V was cut back by 4 bases and J by 5 bases. This CDR3 contains 16 residues. CDR1 and CDR2 (germline): KGHSH, LQKENI. The CDR3 reads CASSRGRNLAGDTQYF. The CDR3 DNA is TGTGCCAGCTCACGGGGACGGAACCTAGCGGGAGATACGCAGTATTTT.

This clonotype has only a few counts. The chain combines TRBV3-1 with TRBJ1-2, with 7 bases identical to TRBD1. Losses at the gene ends were 4 bases for V and 4 bases for J; bases not matched to a gene: 9. The CDR3 consists of 15 residues. Looked up from germline, CDR1 is LGHDT and CDR2 is YNNKEL (reference sequence). The CDR3 spells CASSPQRGLTYGYTF. Here the CDR3 DNA reads TGTGCCAGCAGCCCTCAAAGGGGGCTCACCTATGGCTACACCTTC. The full variable domain, its missing parts supplied by reference TRBV3-1 and TRBJ1-2, is DTAVSQTPKYLVTQMGNDKSIKCEQNLGHDTMYWYKQDSKKFLKIMFSYNNKELIINETVPNRFSPKSPDKAHLNLHINSLELGDSAVYFCASSPQRGLTYGYTFGSGTRLTVV.

The chain carries TRBV12-3 or TRBV12-4 and TRBJ2-3, with TRBD2 as a possible D gene (5 bases). With 10 bases removed from V and 1 base from J, the gap between germline ends came to 21 bases. CDR3 length: 16 amino acids. Here the CDR3 DNA reads TGTGCCACCACTAGGGCCTCTGAGCAAGGCACAGATACGCAGTATTTT. It encodes CATTRASEQGTDTQYF.

V usage is TRBV12-3 or TRBV12-4 and J usage is TRBJ1-5; D is ambiguous. This CDR3 has 13 residues. The V and J ends lost 2 bases and 2 bases respectively, with 4 bases between them. The CDR3 DNA reads TGTGCCAGCAGTTTATTGGGCAATCAGCCCCAGCATTTT. Amino acids: CASSLLGNQPQHF.

This chain links TRBV20-1 with TRBJ2-1, with 16 bases lining up with TRBD2. The CDR3 contains 15 residues. Per the germline V gene, CDR1 is DFQATT and CDR2 is SNEGSKA (reference sequence). Trimming cost V 8 bases and J 8 bases; bases outside gene matches: 9. The CDR3 DNA sequence: TGCAGTCACGGGACTAGCGGGGGGGCCTGGCATGAGCAGTTCTTC. The encoded protein is CSHGTSGGAWHEQFF.

The CDR3 region has the DNA TGTGCCAGCAGGATGACAGGGCCCTCCTACGAGCAGTACTTC. Its protein product is CASRMTGPSYEQYF. V is TRBV25-1 and J is TRBJ2-7, with 7 bases aligning to TRBD1. The CDR3 is made up of 14 amino acids. J gave up 0 bases and V 6 bases, and 5 bases lay outside the gene matches. Germline V gene data show CDR1 as MGHDK and CDR2 as SYGVNS.

The chain joins TRBV15 to TRBJ2-2, with no clear D. Germline V gene data show CDR1 as LNHNV and CDR2 as YYDKDF (reference sequence). The CDR3 is 12 residues long. Trimming shortened V by 3 bases and J by 10 bases, and 9 bases separated the two germline ends. The CDR3 sequence is CATSRGFEELFF. The DNA for the CDR3 is TGTGCCACCAGCAGGGGATTCGAGGAGCTGTTTTTT.

This clonotype showed up just once. The V and J genes are TRBV27 and TRBJ1-4; TRBD1 matches 10 bases. Germline CDR1 and CDR2: MNHEY and SMNVEV (reference sequence). Trimming at V came to 1 base and at J to 0 bases, leaving 11 bases not matched to a gene. The CDR3 is made up of 20 amino acids. The CDR3 sequence: CASSLYPTRGQGPTNEKLFF. Written as DNA, the CDR3 is TGTGCCAGCAGTTTATACCCAACCCGGGGACAGGGGCCAACTAATGAAAAACTGTTTTTT.

This clonotype has more than one count but fewer than ten. The V gene is TRBV7-2, the J gene TRBJ2-1; 8 nucleotides line up with TRBD2. The germline V gene encodes CDR1 SGHTA and CDR2 FQGNSA. With V trimmed by 8 bases and J by 5 bases, 14 bases remained unmatched. CDR3 length: 16 residues. CDR3 protein: CASGPGGPVRNNEQFF. The CDR3 DNA is TGTGCCAGCGGGCCGGGGGGGCCGGTTAGAAACAATGAGCAGTTCTTC.

The CDR3 is CASSLSSSGQGNEKLFF. DNA of the CDR3: TGTGCCAGCAGCTTGTCCTCATCGGGACAGGGTAATGAAAAACTGTTTTTT. This chain joins TRBV5-5 and TRBJ1-4; 9 bases map to TRBD1. Germline assignment: CDR1 SGHKS and CDR2 YYEKEE (reference sequence). Trimming took 1 base from V and 4 from J; bases not matched to a gene: 8. This CDR3 comprises 17 residues.

This clonotype appeared a few times. This chain joins TRBV20-1 and TRBJ2-1; D remains ambiguous. The CDR3 contains 12 residues. V was pared by 8 bases and J by 8 bases, with 16 bases between. Per germline, CDR1 DFQATT and CDR2 SNEGSKA (reference sequence). The CDR3 DNA is TGCAGTTCCACAATGGGTTGGGATGAGCAGTTCTTC. Translating it yields CSSTMGWDEQFF.

The genes are TRBV5-1 and TRBJ2-3; 10 bases fit TRBD2. Germline V gives CDR1 SGHRS, CDR2 YFSETQ. J lost 2 bases, V lost 0 bases, and 9 bases had no gene match. CDR3 length: 18 residues. The DNA of the CDR3 is TGCGCCAGCAGCTTGGTCCTAGCGGGGGCCGCCCTCACAGATACGCAGTATTTT. Its protein is CASSLVLAGAALTDTQYF.

This clonotype was seen more than once but under ten times. The V gene is TRBV7-3, the J gene TRBJ2-3, with D perhaps matching TRBD1 or TRBD2 (5 bases each). CDR3 length equals 15 residues. V was shortened by 5 bases and J by 6 bases, with 18 bases between the two germline ends. Per the germline V gene, CDR1 is SGHTA and CDR2 is FQGTGA. In DNA, the CDR3 is TGTGCCAGCAGCCCAAGAAGGGGACCTCGGGATACGCAGTATTTT. It encodes CASSPRRGPRDTQYF.

In its sample, this clonotype was seen many times. The rearrangement joins TRBV12-3 or TRBV12-4 to TRBJ1-1; the D gene is possibly TRBD1 (6 bases). The length of the CDR3 is 12 residues. V was trimmed by 6 bases and J by 1 base, leaving 6 bases between them. Here the CDR3 reads CASRGGNTEAFF. In nucleotides, the CDR3 is TGTGCCAGCAGAGGGGGGAACACTGAAGCTTTCTTT.